The clone carrying this T cell receptor (beta chain) was seen a single time. This record belongs to a study of T cell responses to AZD1222 COVID-19 vaccine. V lost 7 bases, J lost 0 bases, and 13 bases stayed unmatched. Germline V CDR1 and CDR2: LNHDA, SQIVND (reference sequence). CDR3 length: 19 amino acids. Clones were read by immunoSEQ multiplex PCR, and TCRdb kept only the in-frame ones, dropping some. Among about 93,000 clones listed, around 85% were seen once. This clonotype was sampled from an adult in good health. The sequenced sample was peripheral blood, obtained on day 0 of AZD1222 vaccination. The chain uses TRBV19 and TRBJ2-6, with 9 bases matching TRBD1. CDR3 in DNA: TGTGCCAGTAAAACCTCCGGGACAGGGTTTCTCTCTGGGGCCAACGTCCTGACTTTC. Translated: CASKTSGTGFLSGANVLTF.